The 30 T cell receptor beta chains presented below share a single source sample, sequenced in a study of cytomegalovirus exposure and HLA in healthy donors. The PCR was carried out with 60 Vbeta primers and 13 Jbeta primers. The method was immunoSEQ multiplex PCR; TCRdb's version includes in-frame clones alone and lacks a portion of them. The table has about 150,000 clones, 65% to 80% seen once. The source material was PBMCs. Receptors were obtained from a human donor in good health.

The V and J genes are TRBV5-1 and TRBJ2-3, with D possibly matching TRBD1 (5 bases). Looked up from germline, CDR1 is SGHRS and CDR2 is YFSETQ. With 3 bases removed from V and 0 bases from J, the gap between germline ends came to 11 bases. The CDR3 extends over 15 amino acids. As DNA, the CDR3 is TGCGCCAGCAGCTCTGGGGCAGGGAGCACAGATACGCAGTATTTT. Translation: CASSSGAGSTDTQYF.

This clone was recorded a few times. The chain links TRBV5-1 to TRBJ2-1; D is possibly TRBD2 (6 bases). The ends were cut back, 4 bases at V and 10 bases at J, with 15 bases in the middle. The CDR3 sequence is 13 residues long. Per the germline V gene, CDR1 is SGHRS and CDR2 is YFSETQ. The CDR3 sequence: CASSPQLGGEQFF. As DNA, the CDR3 is TGCGCCAGCAGCCCCCAACTAGGAGGGGAGCAGTTCTTC.

This clone has a handful of counts. The V call is TRBV7-2, the J call TRBJ2-1, with TRBD2 identical over 15 bases. The length of the CDR3 is 16 residues. V lost 5 bases, J lost 4 bases, and 3 bases stayed unmatched. CDR1 SGHTA and CDR2 FQGNSA come from the germline V gene. Written as DNA, the CDR3 is TGTGCCAGCAGCGGGGGACTAGCGGGAGGTTACAATGAGCAGTTCTTC. The encoded protein is CASSGGLAGGYNEQFF. Full variable domain (rest looked up from reference TRBV7-2 and TRBJ2-1): GAGVSQSPSNKVTEKGKDVELRCDPISGHTALYWYRQSLGQGLEFLIYFQGNSAPDKSGLPSDRFSAERTGGSVSTLTIQRTQQEDSAVYLCASSGGLAGGYNEQFFGPGTRLTVL.

This clone has a handful of counts. V usage is TRBV19 and J usage is TRBJ2-3; TRBD2 aligns across 14 bases. The CDR3 loop spans 15 amino acids. The germline CDR1 and CDR2 sequences are LNHDA and SQIVND (reference sequence). V lost 9 bases, J lost 4 bases, and 6 bases stayed unmatched. The CDR3 coding sequence is TGTGCCAGCACGACTAGCGGGAGGGCGTCAGATACGCAGTATTTT. It codes for CASTTSGRASDTQYF.

The V call is TRBV9, the J call TRBJ2-3; D uncertain. Germline values: CDR1 SGDLS, CDR2 YYNGEE. The CDR3 sequence is 15 residues long. V lost 0 bases, J lost 3 bases, and 11 bases lay in between. This chain's CDR3 is CASSVGVQKTDTQYF. The CDR3 bases are TGTGCCAGCAGCGTAGGGGTACAGAAAACAGATACGCAGTATTTT.

This clone was seen more than once but under ten times. The rearrangement joins TRBV9 to TRBJ1-5; tentatively, D is TRBD1 (5 bases). V shed 0 bases and J shed 7 bases, with 14 bases lying between them. This CDR3 region has 15 residues. The germline gives CDR1 SGDLS, CDR2 YYNGEE. The CDR3 region is CASSVETGEGQPQHF. Here the CDR3 DNA reads TGTGCCAGCAGCGTAGAAACGGGGGAAGGGCAGCCCCAGCATTTT.

V is TRBV4-1 and J is TRBJ1-2; D possibly corresponds to TRBD1 (5 bases). Trimming cost V 0 bases and J 9 bases, with 11 bases left between them. CDR1 is MGHRA and CDR2 is YSYEKL in the germline V gene. The CDR3 runs to 13 residues. The CDR3 nucleotides read TGCGCCAGCAGCCAAGAAGCAGGGTCTAGCTACACCTTC. It encodes CASSQEAGSSYTF.

The chain recombines TRBV5-1 with TRBJ2-5; 8 nucleotides align to TRBD1. The CDR3 contains 14 residues. Germline V lookup: CDR1 SGHRS, CDR2 YFSETQ. With V trimmed by 3 bases and J by 5 bases, 6 bases remained unmatched. CDR3 DNA sequence: TGCGCCAGCAGCTCAGGGGGCGCGGGGGAGACCCAGTACTTC. Encoded protein: CASSSGGAGETQYF.

This chain joins TRBV29-1 and TRBJ1-5; D not certain. V dropped 4 bases and J dropped 7 bases, with 17 bases sitting between them. The CDR3 runs 14 residues. Germline lookup yields CDR1 SQVTM and CDR2 ANQGSEA. The CDR3: CSVVLRGLGQPQHF. The CDR3 DNA reads TGCAGCGTTGTTCTACGGGGTTTAGGGCAGCCCCAGCATTTT.

The table lists this clone with a count of one. V and J are TRBV7-9 and TRBJ2-7; unclear D gene. V was cut by 6 bases and J by 3 bases, with 6 bases left in between. The CDR3 is made up of 11 amino acids. Germline-derived CDR1 and CDR2 are SEHNR and FQNEAQ (reference sequence). Written as DNA, the CDR3 is TGTGCCAGCAGTCCGGGCTACGAGCAGTACTTC. This codes for CASSPGYEQYF.

V gene TRBV5-1 combines with J gene TRBJ2-2; 10 nucleotides agree with TRBD1. The CDR3 consists of 15 residues. Losses at the gene ends were 1 base for V and 5 bases for J; bases not matched to a gene: 2. The germline CDR1 and CDR2 sequences are SGHRS and YFSETQ. The CDR3 DNA sequence: TGCGCCAGCAGCTTGCGGACAGGGGGTACCGGGGAGCTGTTTTTT. Translating gives CASSLRTGGTGELFF.

The gene calls are TRBV10-3 and TRBJ2-3, with D possibly TRBD2 on 6 matching bases. CDR3 length: 14 amino acids. Per the germline V gene, CDR1 is ENHRY and CDR2 is SYGVKD. The V end was cut by 5 bases, the J end by 1 base, with 10 bases between. The CDR3 here is CAISRSGGTDTQYF. The CDR3 DNA reads as TGTGCCATCAGTCGGTCGGGAGGCACAGATACGCAGTATTTT.

The chain carries TRBV15 and TRBJ2-3, with a possible D match to TRBD1 (5 bases). CDR3 length equals 14 residues. Germline V gene data show CDR1 as LNHNV and CDR2 as YYDKDF (reference sequence). Between the trimmed V and J ends, which lost 0 bases and 2 bases, there was a span of 6 bases. In nucleotides, the CDR3 is TGTGCCACCAGCAGAGAGGACAACACAGATACGCAGTATTTT. This gives the protein CATSREDNTDTQYF. Filled out from reference TRBV15 and TRBJ2-3, the complete variable domain reads DAMVIQNPRYQVTQFGKPVTLSCSQTLNHNVMYWYQQKSSQAPKLLFHYYDKDFNNEADTPDNFQSRRPNTSFCFLDIRSPGLGDTAMYLCATSREDNTDTQYFGPGTRLTVL.

This clone was picked up a small number of times. J is TRBJ2-2 and V is TRBV6-1; perhaps TRBD2 as D (5 bases). The CDR3 sequence is 12 residues long. From germline, CDR1 is MNHNS and CDR2 SASEGT. Trimming removed 6 bases from V and 7 bases from J, with 9 bases in between. CDR3 DNA: TGTGCCAGCAGCGGGAACGGCGGGGAGCTGTTTTTT. Amino acids: CASSGNGGELFF.

The table lists this clone with a few counts. This chain links TRBV4-3 with TRBJ2-7, with 8 nucleotides matching TRBD2. V shed 1 base, J shed 3 bases, and the junction held 8 bases outside the gene matches. Germline CDR1 LGHNA, CDR2 YSLEER. This CDR3 contains 16 residues. CDR3 loop: CASSQVGSGIVYEQYF. The CDR3 DNA follows: TGCGCCAGCAGCCAAGTCGGTAGCGGGATTGTCTACGAGCAGTACTTC.

The J gene is TRBJ2-7, the V gene TRBV5-1, with 7 positions matching TRBD1. The V gene's germline CDR1 is SGHRS and CDR2 YFSETQ. The CDR3 has 15 amino acids. V lost 3 bases to trimming and J lost 6 bases; unmatched junction nucleotides: 12. The CDR3 DNA is TGCGCCAGCAGCTCCTCGACAGGGTGGTCCGGCGAGCAGTACTTC. Translation gives CASSSSTGWSGEQYF.

The chain couples TRBV7-3 to TRBJ2-1, with TRBD2 matching over 8 bases. V shed 8 bases, J shed 3 bases, and the junction held 6 bases outside the gene matches. This CDR3 spans 14 amino acids. The V gene's germline CDR1 is SGHTA and CDR2 FQGTGA. The CDR3 sequence: CASAAGTSYNEQFF. The CDR3 nucleotides read TGTGCCAGCGCCGCCGGGACTAGCTACAATGAGCAGTTCTTC.

CDR3 region: CASSEWGSLNTEAFF. CDR3 bases: TGTGCCAGCAGTGAATGGGGCAGCCTGAACACTGAAGCTTTCTTT. The V call is TRBV2, the J call TRBJ1-1, with D perhaps TRBD1 (5 bases). V lost 2 bases and J 0 bases, leaving 10 bases between the germline ends. Looked up from germline, CDR1 is SNHLY and CDR2 is FYNNEI. The CDR3 length is 15 residues.

The chain has TRBV28 and TRBJ2-2; D not resolved. The CDR3 has 11 residues. Germline assignment: CDR1 MDHEN and CDR2 SYDVKM. The ends were cut back, 3 bases at V and 7 bases at J, with 3 bases in the middle. DNA for the CDR3: TGTGCCAGCAGTTTTCTCGGGGAGCTGTTTTTT. Its translation is CASSFLGELFF.

The chain recombines TRBV6-6 with TRBJ1-1, with 8 bases identical to TRBD1. The CDR3 covers 16 residues. With 1 base clipped from V and 5 bases from J, the junction kept 9 bases outside the gene matches. From germline, CDR1 is MNHNY and CDR2 SVGAGI (reference sequence). The CDR3 DNA sequence: TGTGCCAGCAGTTACTATTCAGGGGGCGCGGGGACTGAAGCTTTCTTT. Translation: CASSYYSGGAGTEAFF.

The chain recombines TRBV5-4 with TRBJ2-6; 9 bases are a match to TRBD2. This CDR3 spans 17 amino acids. With V trimmed by 1 base and J by 4 bases, 6 bases remained unmatched. Germline CDR1 reads SGHNT; CDR2 reads YYREEE (reference sequence). For the CDR3, the DNA is TGTGCCAGCAGCTTGCTTAGCGGGAGTGCCGGGGCCAACGTCCTGACTTTC. Translating it yields CASSLLSGSAGANVLTF. Full variable domain (rest looked up from reference TRBV5-4 and TRBJ2-6): ETGVTQSPTHLIKTRGQQVTLRCSSQSGHNTVSWYQQALGQGPQFIFQYYREEENGRGNFPPRFSGLQFPNYSSELNVNALELDDSALYLCASSLLSGSAGANVLTFGAGSRLTVL.

V gene TRBV6-5 combines with J gene TRBJ2-1; tentative D call: TRBD2 (6 bases). Germline V gives CDR1 MNHEY, CDR2 SVGAGI. The V end was cut by 7 bases, the J end by 7 bases, with 11 bases between. The CDR3 totals 12 residues. CDR3: CASTRGGNEQFF. The CDR3 DNA reads as TGTGCCAGCACCCGTGGGGGGAATGAGCAGTTCTTC.

The CDR3 sequence: CASSPLDRENQPQHF. The CDR3 DNA reads as TGTGCCAGCAGTCCCCTGGACAGGGAAAATCAGCCCCAGCATTTT. The chain is built from TRBV28 and TRBJ1-5, with 8 positions matching TRBD1. CDR3 size: 15 residues. Trimming cost V 5 bases and J 4 bases; bases outside gene matches: 7. Germline V CDR1 and CDR2: MDHEN, SYDVKM. The full variable domain, its missing parts supplied by reference TRBV28 and TRBJ1-5, is DVKVTQSSRYLVKRTGEKVFLECVQDMDHENMFWYRQDPGLGLRLIYFSYDVKMKEKGDIPEGYSVSREKKERFSLILESASTNQTSMYLCASSPLDRENQPQHFGDGTRLSIL.

The chain joins TRBV4-3 to TRBJ2-2, with 8 bases lining up with TRBD1. The CDR3 spans 16 residues. Germline-derived CDR1 and CDR2 are LGHNA and YSLEER. V was clipped by 1 base and J by 7 bases; unmatched bases: 8. As DNA, the CDR3 is TGCGCCAGCAGCCAAGTAGGCAGGGGGCGGATCGGGGAGCTGTTTTTT. It is translated as CASSQVGRGRIGELFF.

The V gene is TRBV28, the J gene TRBJ2-2; possibly TRBD2 for D (6 bases). V was shortened by 3 bases and J by 5 bases, with 10 bases between the two germline ends. CDR1 and CDR2 (germline): MDHEN, SYDVKM. The length of the CDR3 is 14 residues. This CDR3 reads CASSFTAGTGELFF. CDR3 nucleotide sequence: TGTGCCAGCAGTTTTACCGCGGGGACCGGGGAGCTGTTTTTT.

Only one count was recorded for this clone. CDR3 in amino acids: CASSMYSDTQYF. As DNA, the CDR3 is TGTGCCAGCAGCATGTATTCGGATACGCAGTATTTT. The J gene is TRBJ2-3, the V gene TRBV9; D call uncertain. The CDR3 contains 12 residues. Germline CDR1 and CDR2: SGDLS and YYNGEE. V was trimmed by 4 bases and J by 6 bases, leaving 9 bases between them.

The J gene is TRBJ2-2, the V gene TRBV18; TRBD2 is a possible D gene (6 bases). The V end was cut by 6 bases, the J end by 0 bases, with 14 bases between. Germline CDR1 reads KGHSH; CDR2 reads LQKENI. The CDR3 consists of 16 residues. CDR3 amino acids: CASSPEGRANTGELFF. The CDR3 region has the DNA TGTGCCAGCTCCCCGGAGGGGCGAGCGAACACCGGGGAGCTGTTTTTT.

This chain links TRBV11-3 with TRBJ2-1; a weak D match, TRBD2 (5 bases). This CDR3 is built from 16 residues. V lost 0 bases and J lost 3, with 12 bases in between. Germline CDR1 is SGHNT and CDR2 is YENEEA. This CDR3 reads CASSLDRVAFYNEQFF. The CDR3 region has the DNA TGTGCCAGCAGCTTAGATCGAGTAGCGTTCTACAATGAGCAGTTCTTC.

The gene calls are TRBV6-5 and TRBJ2-7; 8 bases map to TRBD2. Germline V gives CDR1 MNHEY, CDR2 SVGAGI. The CDR3 runs to 15 residues. The J segment lost 2 bases and the V segment lost 2 bases, leaving 5 bases of the junction unmatched. CDR3 amino acids: CASSYGRGAAYEQYF. In DNA form, the CDR3 reads TGTGCCAGCAGTTACGGGCGGGGGGCGGCCTACGAGCAGTACTTC.

V is TRBV11-3 and J is TRBJ2-1; D not certain. With 4 bases removed from V and 1 base from J, the gap between germline ends came to 17 bases. The CDR3 runs to 17 residues. Germline V gene lookup returns CDR1 SGHNT and CDR2 YENEEA. The CDR3 spells CASSSTTDLTSYNEQFF. In nucleotides, the CDR3 is TGTGCCAGCAGCTCGACGACCGACTTAACATCCTACAATGAGCAGTTCTTC. Looking up the rest from reference TRBV11-3 and TRBJ2-1 gives the full variable domain: EAGVVQSPRYKIIEKKQPVAFWCNPISGHNTLYWYLQNLGQGPELLIRYENEEAVDDSQLPKDRFSAERLKGVDSTLKIQPAELGDSAVYLCASSSTTDLTSYNEQFFGPGTRLTVL.